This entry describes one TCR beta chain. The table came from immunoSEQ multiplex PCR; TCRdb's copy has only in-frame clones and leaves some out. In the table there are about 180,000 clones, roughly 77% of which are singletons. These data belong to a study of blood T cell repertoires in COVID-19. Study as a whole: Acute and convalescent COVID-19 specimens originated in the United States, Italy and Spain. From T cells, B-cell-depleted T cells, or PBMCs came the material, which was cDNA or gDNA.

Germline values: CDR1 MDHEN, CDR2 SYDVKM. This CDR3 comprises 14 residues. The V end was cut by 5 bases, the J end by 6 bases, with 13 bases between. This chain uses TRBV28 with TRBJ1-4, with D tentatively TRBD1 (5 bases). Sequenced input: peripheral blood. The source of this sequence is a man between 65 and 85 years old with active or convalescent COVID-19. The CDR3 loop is CASSVVLGDEKLFF. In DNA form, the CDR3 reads TGTGCCAGCAGTGTGGTATTAGGGGATGAAAAACTGTTTTTT.